The 30 T cell receptor beta chains below all came from one sample that was sequenced in a study of blood T cell repertoires in COVID-19. TCRdb's copy holds only in-frame clones and misses some; the assay was immunoSEQ multiplex PCR. Of 240,000 or so clones in the sample, about three quarters were seen once. The sample taken for sequencing was peripheral blood. The receptor set was obtained from a woman older than 75 with acute or convalescent COVID-19.

In its sample, this clone was seen once. The rearrangement joins TRBV12-5 to TRBJ2-5; TRBD2 might be the D (5 bases). Germline V gene sequence: CDR1 LGHNT, CDR2 FRNRAP. There are 14 residues in the CDR3. V lost 3 bases and J lost 5, with 13 bases in between. The CDR3 coding sequence is TGTGCTAGTGGTTTAACACTAGGAGGCGAGACCCAGTACTTC. Residues: CASGLTLGGETQYF.

The chain combines TRBV19 with TRBJ1-5; 8 positions agree with TRBD1. Germline lookup yields CDR1 LNHDA and CDR2 SQIVND (reference sequence). The CDR3 length is 16 residues. With V trimmed by 4 bases and J by 2 bases, 7 bases remained unmatched. CDR3 loop: CASSNQGATRNQPQHF. The CDR3 DNA reads TGTGCCAGTAGTAATCAGGGGGCGACTCGCAATCAGCCCCAGCATTTT. The full variable domain, its missing parts supplied by reference TRBV19 and TRBJ1-5, is DGGITQSPKYLFRKEGQNVTLSCEQNLNHDAMYWYRQDPGQGLRLIYYSQIVNDFQKGDIAEGYSVSREKKESFPLTVTSAQKNPTAFYLCASSNQGATRNQPQHFGDGTRLSIL.

The J gene is TRBJ2-7, the V gene TRBV5-1, with a possible D match to TRBD1 (6 bases). This CDR3 has 15 amino acids. The V end was cut by 4 bases, the J end by 1 base, with 15 bases between. Germline V gene lookup returns CDR1 SGHRS and CDR2 YFSETQ. The DNA for the CDR3 is TGCGCCAGCAGCCCCGGGACAAGGGGTTCCTACGAGCAGTACTTC. The encoded protein is CASSPGTRGSYEQYF.

The chain is built from TRBV29-1 and TRBJ1-3; 7 positions agree with TRBD1. V dropped 1 base and J dropped 2; count of bases not matched to a gene: 5. Germline V gene data show CDR1 as SQVTM and CDR2 as ANQGSEA. CDR3 length: 15 amino acids. CDR3 DNA sequence: TGCAGCGTTGAAGGAACAGGGGAAACTGGAAACACCATATATTTT. As protein: CSVEGTGETGNTIYF.

The chain joins TRBV10-3 to TRBJ1-1; TRBD1 agrees at 8 bases. Germline V gene lookup returns CDR1 ENHRY and CDR2 SYGVKD. This CDR3 is built from 13 residues. The V gene end was trimmed by 11 bases and the J gene end by 0 bases; junction bases not matched to a gene: 5. The CDR3 spells CASGQGLNTEAFF. The CDR3 coding sequence is TGTGCCTCCGGACAGGGATTGAACACTGAAGCTTTCTTT.

This clone was detected once. The chain is built from TRBV6-5 and TRBJ1-1, with D possibly matching TRBD1 (5 bases). The CDR3 contains 16 residues. Trimming left V 0 bases short and J 5 bases short, with 16 bases between. Germline V gene data show CDR1 as MNHEY and CDR2 as SVGAGI. In DNA form, the CDR3 reads TGTGCCAGCAGTTACTCGGTGGCCGTGGGGGGAACTGAAGCTTTCTTT. Translated: CASSYSVAVGGTEAFF.

The V call is TRBV6-5, the J call TRBJ2-7; TRBD1 aligns across 9 bases. Germline CDR1 is MNHEY and CDR2 is SVGAGI. Unmatched junction bases numbered 9, after V lost 8 bases and J lost 4 bases. CDR3 length: 14 amino acids. CDR3 residues: CASLKDRGRYEQYF. The CDR3 DNA is TGTGCCAGCCTTAAGGACAGGGGCAGGTACGAGCAGTACTTC.

The chain recombines TRBV5-4 with TRBJ1-2; tentative D call: TRBD1 (5 bases). This CDR3 spans 15 amino acids. The V gene's germline CDR1 is SGHNT and CDR2 YYREEE (reference sequence). V gave up 0 bases and J gave up 0 bases, with 9 bases separating them. CDR3 sequence (DNA): TGTGCCAGCAGCTTGGTGGGGGGGGCTAACTATGGCTACACCTTC. Residues: CASSLVGGANYGYTF.

V is TRBV7-9 and J is TRBJ2-3; the D gene is possibly TRBD1 (5 bases). Per germline, CDR1 SEHNR and CDR2 FQNEAQ (reference sequence). V was shortened by 3 bases and J by 2 bases, with 9 bases between the two germline ends. This CDR3 has 14 amino acids. Here the CDR3 reads CASSFDRNTDTQYF. In DNA form, the CDR3 reads TGTGCCAGCAGCTTTGACAGAAACACAGATACGCAGTATTTT.

The CDR3 loop is CASSLAQGTEAFF. The CDR3 DNA is TGTGCCAGCAGCCTTGCCCAGGGGACTGAAGCTTTCTTT. The chain joins TRBV3-1 (or the pseudogene TRBV3-2) to TRBJ1-1, with a possible D match to TRBD1 (6 bases). Germline lookup yields CDR1 LGHDT and CDR2 YNNKEL (reference sequence). CDR3 length: 13 amino acids. V dropped 4 bases and J dropped 5 bases, with 11 bases sitting between them.

The chain is built from TRBV6-1 and TRBJ2-1; possibly TRBD2 for D (6 bases). This CDR3 contains 18 residues. CDR1 and CDR2 from the germline V gene are MNHNS and SASEGT. Trimming stripped 1 base from V and 8 bases from J, with 24 bases between. CDR3 loop: CASSEGIGQRAYPDEQFF. In nucleotides, the CDR3 is TGTGCCAGCAGTGAAGGGATTGGCCAGCGGGCATATCCGGATGAGCAGTTCTTC.

The gene calls are TRBV18 and TRBJ1-1; 11 positions match TRBD1. This CDR3 contains 15 residues. After removal of 4 bases from V and 1 base from J, the junction contained 2 bases not matched to a gene. Germline V lookup: CDR1 KGHSH, CDR2 LQKENI. Written as DNA, the CDR3 is TGTGCCAGCTCACAGGACAGGGGGCGGAACACTGAAGCTTTCTTT. Encoded protein: CASSQDRGRNTEAFF.

The chain has TRBV18 and TRBJ2-1; TRBD2 matches at 9 bases. The V gene's germline CDR1 is KGHSH and CDR2 LQKENI. The V and J ends lost 3 bases and 7 bases, in that order; junction bases with no gene match: 7. The CDR3 runs 15 residues. CDR3 protein: CASSPPGLAGNEQFF. As DNA, the CDR3 is TGTGCCAGCTCACCCCCGGGACTAGCTGGGAATGAGCAGTTCTTC. Using reference TRBV18 and TRBJ2-1 for the parts outside the CDR3, the full variable domain is NAGVMQNPRHLVRRRGQEARLRCSPMKGHSHVYWYRQLPEEGLKFMVYLQKENIIDESGMPKERFSAEFPKEGPSILRIQQVVRGDSAAYFCASSPPGLAGNEQFFGPGTRLTVL.

The chain carries TRBV19 and TRBJ2-5; the match to TRBD1 covers 7 bases. J lost 1 base, V lost 4 bases, and 6 bases had no gene match. Germline V lookup: CDR1 LNHDA, CDR2 SQIVND (reference sequence). The CDR3 extends over 15 amino acids. The CDR3 protein is CASSKGTVPQETQYF. The CDR3, as DNA: TGTGCCAGTAGTAAAGGGACAGTACCCCAAGAGACCCAGTACTTC.

V usage is TRBV27 and J usage is TRBJ1-5; possible D gene TRBD1, 6 bases. The CDR3 length is 15 residues. CDR1 is MNHEY and CDR2 is SMNVEV in the germline V gene (reference sequence). Trimming left V 4 bases short and J 3 bases short, with 13 bases between. CDR3 DNA sequence: TGTGCCAGCAGTTCAACCGGACAGATCAATCAGCCCCAGCATTTT. It codes for CASSSTGQINQPQHF.

This rearrangement joins TRBV5-4 to TRBJ1-2, with TRBD1 identical over 7 bases. CDR3 length equals 14 residues. V trimming: 3 bases; J trimming: 5 bases; junction bases outside the gene matches: 7. Germline V lookup: CDR1 SGHNT, CDR2 YYREEE (reference sequence). The CDR3 sequence is CASSSSGTVYGYTF. CDR3 nucleotides: TGTGCCAGCAGCTCATCCGGGACAGTGTATGGCTACACCTTC.

This CDR3 is CASSLGHSGLDEQYF. CDR3 in DNA: TGTGCCAGCAGCTTGGGTCACAGTGGACTAGACGAGCAGTACTTC. The V call is TRBV5-6, the J call TRBJ2-7, with 7 bases identical to TRBD2. Trimming at V came to 0 bases and at J to 5 bases, leaving 8 bases not matched to a gene. The V gene's germline CDR1 is SGHDT and CDR2 YYEEEE. The CDR3 loop spans 15 amino acids.

The chain has TRBV18 and TRBJ2-7, with 7 bases lining up with TRBD1. The CDR3 runs 14 residues. From germline, CDR1 is KGHSH and CDR2 LQKENI. The junction had 6 bases not matched to a gene; V was cut back by 2 bases and J by 5 bases. The DNA for the CDR3 is TGTGCCAGCTCACCAAGGGGACAGTCGCACGAGCAGTACTTC. It encodes CASSPRGQSHEQYF.

This clone was seen a few times. The chain carries TRBV2 and TRBJ2-5; D perhaps matches TRBD2 (6 bases). This CDR3 comprises 13 residues. Germline V gene sequence: CDR1 SNHLY, CDR2 FYNNEI. Trimming stripped 4 bases from V and 5 bases from J, with 11 bases between. The CDR3 is CASSARGRETQYF. DNA for the CDR3: TGTGCCAGCAGTGCTCGGGGGAGGGAGACCCAGTACTTC.

V gene TRBV6-5 combines with J gene TRBJ1-2, with D possibly matching TRBD1 (6 bases). The V end lost 0 bases, the J end lost 6 bases, and 14 bases lay between the germline ends. There are 15 residues in the CDR3. Germline lookup yields CDR1 MNHEY and CDR2 SVGAGI. The CDR3 here is CASSYSGNRDNGYTF. The CDR3 nucleotides read TGTGCCAGCAGTTACTCCGGGAACAGGGACAATGGCTACACCTTC.

This clone was seen only once. The chain joins TRBV28 to TRBJ2-7; no clear D. The V gene's germline CDR1 is MDHEN and CDR2 SYDVKM. The CDR3 extends over 12 amino acids. V shed 3 bases and J shed 2 bases, with 5 bases lying between them. The DNA for the CDR3 is TGTGCCAGCAGTTTCCAAACCTACGAGCAGTACTTC. Amino acids: CASSFQTYEQYF.

The DNA of the CDR3 is TGTGCCATCAGTGAGAGGTCAGTGGAGTATGGCTACACCTTC. Encoded protein: CAISERSVEYGYTF. V usage is TRBV10-3 and J usage is TRBJ1-2; D gene ambiguous. Germline V gene data show CDR1 as ENHRY and CDR2 as SYGVKD. The CDR3 has 14 amino acids. The V end lost 2 bases, the J end lost 5 bases, and 12 bases lay between the germline ends.

This sequence joins TRBV5-8 and TRBJ2-7; TRBD2 is a possible D gene (6 bases). V lost 4 bases and J lost 0, with 8 bases in between. This CDR3 is 13 amino acids long. Looked up from germline, CDR1 is SGHTS and CDR2 is YDEGEE. CDR3 in DNA: TGTGCCAGCAGCCCCGGGGGCTCCTACGAGCAGTACTTC. Translated, it gives CASSPGGSYEQYF.

V usage is TRBV6-2 or TRBV6-3 and J usage is TRBJ1-4; 8 bases match TRBD1. V lost 0 bases and J lost 2; bases outside the gene matches: 5. Germline V gene data show CDR1 as MNHEY and CDR2 as SVGEGT. The CDR3 is 17 residues long. CDR3 residues: CASSYSRGRTTNEKLFF. The CDR3 region has the DNA TGTGCCAGCAGTTACTCCAGGGGGCGAACTACTAATGAAAAACTGTTTTTT.

This clone was counted ten times or more. The chain combines TRBV4-2 with TRBJ2-7; D may be TRBD1 (6 bases). The V and J ends lost 0 bases and 6 bases respectively, with 15 bases between them. The CDR3 runs 15 residues. Germline assignment: CDR1 LGHNA and CDR2 YNFKEQ. The CDR3 DNA sequence: TGTGCCAGCAGCCAAGATTGGGGGCGAATAGGCGAGCAGTACTTC. This encodes CASSQDWGRIGEQYF.

In the case of this clone: Additional DNA sequences in this sample encode the identical CDR3. CDR3 bases: TGTGCCAGCTCCCTCCGGGGGGCTTACGAGCAGTACTTC. Amino acid sequence: CASSLRGAYEQYF. This rearrangement joins TRBV12-3 or TRBV12-4 to TRBJ2-7, with TRBD2 as a possible D gene (7 bases). V shed 8 bases and J shed 4 bases, with 15 bases lying between them. The CDR3 covers 13 residues.

The chain links TRBV4-1 to TRBJ2-1; no reliable D call. CDR3 size: 13 residues. Trimming stripped 2 bases from V and 4 bases from J, with 6 bases between. The V gene's germline CDR1 is MGHRA and CDR2 YSYEKL. The CDR3 region is CASSQQVYNEQFF. CDR3 coding DNA: TGCGCCAGCAGCCAACAGGTATACAATGAGCAGTTCTTC.

V gene TRBV2 combines with J gene TRBJ1-6; weak D call: TRBD1 (5 bases). Trimming removed 4 bases at V and 10 bases at J, with 17 bases between. Germline values: CDR1 SNHLY, CDR2 FYNNEI. The CDR3 is made up of 15 amino acids. This chain's CDR3 is CASSVSGPGRSPLHF. The CDR3 region has the DNA TGTGCCAGCAGTGTTAGTGGCCCAGGGCGATCACCCCTCCACTTT. The full variable domain, with the rest looked up from reference TRBV2 and TRBJ1-6, is EPEVTQTPSHQVTQMGQEVILRCVPISNHLYFYWYRQILGQKVEFLVSFYNNEISEKSEIFDDQFSVERPDGSNFTLKIRSTKLEDSAMYFCASSVSGPGRSPLHFGNGTRLTVT.

In its sample, this clone was seen a few times. The V call is TRBV5-1, the J call TRBJ2-1, with 10 bases that match TRBD2. The germline V gene encodes CDR1 SGHRS and CDR2 YFSETQ. The CDR3 extends over 15 amino acids. With V trimmed by 0 bases and J by 7 bases, 4 bases remained unmatched. This chain's CDR3 is CASSLEGLALNEQFF. As DNA, the CDR3 is TGCGCCAGCAGCTTGGAGGGACTAGCGTTGAATGAGCAGTTCTTC.

The V call is TRBV7-8, the J call TRBJ1-5, with 8 bases identical to TRBD1. Trimming removed 2 bases from V and 4 bases from J; junction bases left unmatched: 7. This CDR3 has 16 amino acids. CDR1 is SGHVS and CDR2 is FQNEAQ in the germline V gene. The CDR3 loop reads CASSLNPGQDNQPQHF. The CDR3, as DNA: TGTGCCAGCAGCTTAAATCCGGGACAGGATAATCAGCCCCAGCATTTT. Full variable domain (missing parts from reference TRBV7-8 and TRBJ1-5): GAGVSQSPRYKVAKRGQDVALRCDPISGHVSLFWYQQALGQGPEFLTYFQNEAQLDKSGLPSDRFFAERPEGSVSTLKIQRTQQEDSAVYLCASSLNPGQDNQPQHFGDGTRLSIL.